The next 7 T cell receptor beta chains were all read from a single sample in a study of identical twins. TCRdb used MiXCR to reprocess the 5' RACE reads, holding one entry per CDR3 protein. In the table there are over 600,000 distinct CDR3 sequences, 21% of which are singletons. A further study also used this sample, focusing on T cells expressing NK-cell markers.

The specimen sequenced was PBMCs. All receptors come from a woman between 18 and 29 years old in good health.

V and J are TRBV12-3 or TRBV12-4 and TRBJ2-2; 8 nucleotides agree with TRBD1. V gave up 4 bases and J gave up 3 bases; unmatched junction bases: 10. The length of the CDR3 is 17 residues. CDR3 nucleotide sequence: TGTGCCAGCAGTTGGGACAGGATGGGGCTTTACACCGGGGAGCTGTTTTTT. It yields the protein CASSWDRMGLYTGELFF.

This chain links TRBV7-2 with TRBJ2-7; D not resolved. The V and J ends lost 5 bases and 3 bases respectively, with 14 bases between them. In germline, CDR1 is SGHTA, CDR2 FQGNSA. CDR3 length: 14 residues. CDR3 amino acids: CASSLRAENYEQYF. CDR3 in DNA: TGTGCCAGCAGCCTTCGTGCAGAGAACTACGAGCAGTACTTC.

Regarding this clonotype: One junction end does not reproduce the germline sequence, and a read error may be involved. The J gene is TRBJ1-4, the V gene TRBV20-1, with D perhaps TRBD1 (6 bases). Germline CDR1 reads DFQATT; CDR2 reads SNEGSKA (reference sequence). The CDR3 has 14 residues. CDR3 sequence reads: CGAHQGSPYEKLFF. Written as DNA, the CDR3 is TGCGGTGCTCATCAGGGGTCGCCCTACGAAAAACTGTTTTTT.

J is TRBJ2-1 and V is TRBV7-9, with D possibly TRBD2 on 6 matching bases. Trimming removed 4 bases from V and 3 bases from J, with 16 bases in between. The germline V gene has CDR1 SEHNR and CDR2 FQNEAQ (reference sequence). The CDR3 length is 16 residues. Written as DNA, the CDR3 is TGTGCCAGCAGCTCGGTCGGGGGAGTGCGCTACAATGAGCAGTTCTTC. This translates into CASSSVGGVRYNEQFF. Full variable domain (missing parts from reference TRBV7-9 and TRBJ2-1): DTGVSQNPRHKITKRGQNVTFRCDPISEHNRLYWYRQTLGQGPEFLTYFQNEAQLEKSRLLSDRFSAERPKGSFSTLEIQRTEQGDSAMYLCASSSVGGVRYNEQFFGPGTRLTVL.

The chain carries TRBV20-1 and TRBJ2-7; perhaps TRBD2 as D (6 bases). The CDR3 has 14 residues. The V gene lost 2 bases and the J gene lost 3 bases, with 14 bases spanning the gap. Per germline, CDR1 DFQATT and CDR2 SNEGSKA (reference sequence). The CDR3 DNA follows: TGCAGTGCTAGAAAGAGGGCTAGCGACTACGAGCAGTACTTC. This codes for CSARKRASDYEQYF.

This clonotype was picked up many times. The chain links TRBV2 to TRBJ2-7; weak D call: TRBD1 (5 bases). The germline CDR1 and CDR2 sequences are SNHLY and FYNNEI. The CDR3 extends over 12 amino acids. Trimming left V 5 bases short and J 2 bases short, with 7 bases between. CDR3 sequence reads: CASSWGTYEQYF. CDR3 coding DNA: TGTGCCAGCAGTTGGGGCACCTACGAGCAGTACTTC.

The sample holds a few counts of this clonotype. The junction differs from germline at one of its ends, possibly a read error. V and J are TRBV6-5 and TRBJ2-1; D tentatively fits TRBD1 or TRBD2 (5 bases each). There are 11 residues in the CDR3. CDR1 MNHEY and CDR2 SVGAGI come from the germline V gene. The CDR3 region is CASSNRDREIF. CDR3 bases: TGTGCCAGCAGTAACCGGGACCGAGAGATCTTC.